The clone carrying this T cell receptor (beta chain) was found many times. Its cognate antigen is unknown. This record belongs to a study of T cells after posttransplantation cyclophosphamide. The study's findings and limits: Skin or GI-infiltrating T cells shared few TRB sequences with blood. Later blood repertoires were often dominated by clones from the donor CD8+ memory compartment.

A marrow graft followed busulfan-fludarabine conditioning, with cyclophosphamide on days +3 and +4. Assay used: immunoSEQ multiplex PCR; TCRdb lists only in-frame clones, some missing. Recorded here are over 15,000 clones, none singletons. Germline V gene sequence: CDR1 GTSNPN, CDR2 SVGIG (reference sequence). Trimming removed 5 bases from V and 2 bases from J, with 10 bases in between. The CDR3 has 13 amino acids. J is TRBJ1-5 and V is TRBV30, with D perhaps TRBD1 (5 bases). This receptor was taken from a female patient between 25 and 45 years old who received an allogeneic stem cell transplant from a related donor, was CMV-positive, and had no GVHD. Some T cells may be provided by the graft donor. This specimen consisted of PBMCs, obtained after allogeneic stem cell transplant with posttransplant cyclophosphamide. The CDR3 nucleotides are TGTGCCTGGTCTCAGGGCCGCAATCAGCCCCAGCATTTT. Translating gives CAWSQGRNQPQHF.